A single sample gave rise to the 19 T cell receptor beta chains below, sequenced in a study of blood T cell repertoires in COVID-19. Here immunoSEQ multiplex PCR was the method, and the copy in TCRdb shows in-frame clones only, minus some. The table shows some 100,000 clones, with 82% occurring only once. Sequenced sample: peripheral blood. These receptors were collected from a man aged 45-65 years with active or convalescent COVID-19.

The rearrangement joins TRBV19 to TRBJ1-1, with D hard to call. This CDR3 has 11 residues. The germline V and J ends were trimmed by 3 bases and 8 bases, with 7 bases remaining between them. In germline, CDR1 is LNHDA, CDR2 SQIVND (reference sequence). The CDR3 DNA reads TGTGCCAGTAGTATCGCAGTGGAAGCTTTCTTT. Protein sequence: CASSIAVEAFF.

The V call is TRBV11-2, the J call TRBJ2-2, with TRBD2 matching 8 bases. With 11 bases clipped from V and 4 bases from J, the junction kept 15 bases outside the gene matches. The CDR3 extends over 16 amino acids. In germline, CDR1 is SGHAT, CDR2 FQNNGV. The CDR3, as DNA: TGTGCCCGCCGCTTAGGGGCCGGGGGGGGCACCGGGGAGCTGTTTTTT. Amino acid sequence: CARRLGAGGGTGELFF.

The rearrangement joins TRBV6-5 to TRBJ2-1; weak D call: TRBD1 (5 bases). The CDR3 covers 14 residues. V lost 6 bases, J lost 5 bases, and 14 bases lay in between. Germline CDR1 MNHEY, CDR2 SVGAGI. This CDR3 is CASSDPPTDNEQFF. CDR3 sequence (DNA): TGTGCCAGCAGCGATCCCCCGACAGACAATGAGCAGTTCTTC.

The V gene is TRBV6-5, the J gene TRBJ2-7, with 12 bases aligning to TRBD1. Germline V gene sequence: CDR1 MNHEY, CDR2 SVGAGI. Losses at the gene ends were 5 bases for V and 2 bases for J; bases not matched to a gene: 4. The CDR3 consists of 15 residues. CDR3 in amino acids: CASSPGTGGAYEQYF. CDR3 bases: TGTGCCAGCAGTCCCGGGACAGGGGGCGCCTACGAGCAGTACTTC.

The rearrangement uses TRBV10-1 and TRBJ2-5, with TRBD1 identical over 7 bases. This CDR3 is built from 14 residues. The V gene's germline CDR1 is WNHNN and CDR2 SYGVQD (reference sequence). The ends lost 7 bases at V and 5 bases at J; junction bases unmatched: 10. This CDR3 reads CASIDRATPETQYF. CDR3 DNA sequence: TGCGCCAGCATAGACAGGGCTACTCCGGAGACCCAGTACTTC.

This rearrangement joins TRBV24-1 to TRBJ2-2; TRBD2 aligns across 10 bases. Germline V CDR1 and CDR2: KGHDR, SFDVKD. V lost 5 bases, J lost 3 bases, and 14 bases stayed unmatched. This CDR3 is 19 amino acids long. CDR3 region: CATSADPERGGRYTGELFF. CDR3 in DNA: TGTGCCACCAGTGCCGACCCCGAGCGGGGGGGCCGATACACCGGGGAGCTGTTTTTT.

The chain is built from TRBV28 and TRBJ1-1; D is uncertain. Looked up from germline, CDR1 is MDHEN and CDR2 is SYDVKM. CDR3 size: 12 residues. V shed 1 base and J shed 6 bases, with 6 bases lying between them. DNA for the CDR3: TGTGCCAGCAGTTTATCTACCTCTGAAGCTTTCTTT. This gives the protein CASSLSTSEAFF.

The rearrangement links TRBV3-1 (or the pseudogene TRBV3-2) to TRBJ2-5, with D uncertain. V was pared by 1 base and J by 5 bases, with 14 bases between. Germline CDR1 and CDR2: LGHDT and YNNKEL (reference sequence). The CDR3 spans 15 residues. CDR3 protein: CASSQGVTTRETQYF. In DNA form, the CDR3 reads TGTGCCAGCAGCCAAGGCGTTACTACTCGGGAGACCCAGTACTTC.

This chain links TRBV9 with TRBJ2-7; TRBD2 matches at 14 bases. CDR1 and CDR2 (germline): SGDLS, YYNGEE. The CDR3 spans 18 residues. V dropped 4 bases and J dropped 3; count of bases not matched to a gene: 12. The CDR3: CASSLGTSGGSLHYEQYF. The CDR3 DNA is TGTGCCAGCAGCCTCGGGACTAGCGGGGGATCTCTCCACTACGAGCAGTACTTC.

The gene calls are TRBV27 and TRBJ1-4, with D maybe TRBD1 (5 bases). V was trimmed by 5 bases and J by 1 base, leaving 8 bases between them. The CDR3 is 14 amino acids. Germline V gene sequence: CDR1 MNHEY, CDR2 SMNVEV (reference sequence). The CDR3 region is CASSGGETNEKLFF. The CDR3 DNA sequence: TGTGCCAGCAGTGGAGGGGAAACTAATGAAAAACTGTTTTTT.

The chain joins TRBV5-5 to TRBJ2-3; 10 bases align to TRBD2. Trimming removed 0 bases from V and 14 bases from J; junction bases left unmatched: 12. The CDR3 contains 15 residues. CDR1 and CDR2 (germline): SGHKS, YYEKEE (reference sequence). The DNA of the CDR3 is TGTGCCAGCAGCTTGGAAGGGGGGACTAGCGCACGGTGGTATTTT. Its translation: CASSLEGGTSARWYF.

This rearrangement joins TRBV28 to TRBJ1-2, with 10 bases identical to TRBD1. The CDR3 sequence is 15 residues long. Trimming cost V 6 bases and J 8 bases; bases outside gene matches: 12. The germline V gene encodes CDR1 MDHEN and CDR2 SYDVKM. CDR3 DNA: TGTGCCAGCAGCTTAATAGGACAGGGGGAGGAGGGCTACACCTTC. It translates to CASSLIGQGEEGYTF.

The V call is TRBV19, the J call TRBJ1-6, with 8 bases fitting TRBD1. Unmatched junction bases numbered 11, after V lost 4 bases and J lost 9 bases. Germline V gene lookup returns CDR1 LNHDA and CDR2 SQIVND (reference sequence). The CDR3 sequence is 16 residues long. For the CDR3, the DNA is TGTGCCAGTAGTAACACCGGGACAGGAAGAAGTTCACCCCTCCACTTT. Translated, it gives CASSNTGTGRSSPLHF.

V usage is TRBV14 and J usage is TRBJ1-1; D perhaps matches TRBD1 (5 bases). V was shortened by 4 bases and J by 4 bases, with 13 bases between the two germline ends. Germline-derived CDR1 and CDR2 are SGHDN and FVKESK. CDR3 length equals 14 residues. CDR3 nucleotide sequence: TGTGCCAGCAGCCCCGCGGGGACCGTCACTGAAGCTTTCTTT. This gives the protein CASSPAGTVTEAFF.

The rearrangement joins TRBV10-3 to TRBJ2-7, with 7 bases identical to TRBD1. The CDR3 covers 14 residues. V trimming: 3 bases; J trimming: 6 bases; junction bases outside the gene matches: 8. The germline gives CDR1 ENHRY, CDR2 SYGVKD. This CDR3 is CAISEKGQGVEQYF. DNA for the CDR3: TGTGCCATCAGTGAAAAGGGGCAGGGGGTCGAGCAGTACTTC.

V usage is TRBV30 and J usage is TRBJ2-2; possibly TRBD2 for D (5 bases). Germline values: CDR1 GTSNPN, CDR2 SVGIG (reference sequence). V lost 4 bases, J lost 4 bases, and 13 bases lay in between. This CDR3 region has 14 residues. The CDR3: CAWMIGVPTGELFF. The CDR3 DNA follows: TGTGCCTGGATGATCGGGGTTCCCACCGGGGAGCTGTTTTTT.

The rearrangement joins TRBV19 to TRBJ1-4; maybe TRBD1 (5 bases). CDR3 length equals 15 residues. CDR1 LNHDA and CDR2 SQIVND come from the germline V gene (reference sequence). V gave up 3 bases and J gave up 8 bases, with 16 bases separating them. CDR3 DNA: TGTGCCAGTAGTATCCCGACATGGGGGGTCGAAAAACTGTTTTTT. This gives the protein CASSIPTWGVEKLFF. The variable domain in full, completed from reference TRBV19 and TRBJ1-4, reads DGGITQSPKYLFRKEGQNVTLSCEQNLNHDAMYWYRQDPGQGLRLIYYSQIVNDFQKGDIAEGYSVSREKKESFPLTVTSAQKNPTAFYLCASSIPTWGVEKLFFGSGTQLSVL.

The chain recombines TRBV28 with TRBJ2-3; unclear D gene. CDR3 size: 11 residues. Germline V gene data show CDR1 as MDHEN and CDR2 as SYDVKM. V was cut by 4 bases and J by 7 bases, with 6 bases left in between. CDR3 sequence reads: CASSSRNTQYF. The CDR3 nucleotides read TGTGCCAGCAGTTCGCGGAATACGCAGTATTTT. Full variable domain (outside the CDR3, taken from reference TRBV28 and TRBJ2-3): DVKVTQSSRYLVKRTGEKVFLECVQDMDHENMFWYRQDPGLGLRLIYFSYDVKMKEKGDIPEGYSVSREKKERFSLILESASTNQTSMYLCASSSRNTQYFGPGTRLTVL.

The chain employs TRBV19 and TRBJ2-3; tentatively, D is TRBD1 (5 bases). This CDR3 has 15 amino acids. Germline lookup yields CDR1 LNHDA and CDR2 SQIVND (reference sequence). Trimming cost V 3 bases and J 0 bases, with 10 bases left between them. In nucleotides, the CDR3 is TGTGCCAGTAGTATTTCAGGGCCTAGCACAGATACGCAGTATTTT. Translated: CASSISGPSTDTQYF.